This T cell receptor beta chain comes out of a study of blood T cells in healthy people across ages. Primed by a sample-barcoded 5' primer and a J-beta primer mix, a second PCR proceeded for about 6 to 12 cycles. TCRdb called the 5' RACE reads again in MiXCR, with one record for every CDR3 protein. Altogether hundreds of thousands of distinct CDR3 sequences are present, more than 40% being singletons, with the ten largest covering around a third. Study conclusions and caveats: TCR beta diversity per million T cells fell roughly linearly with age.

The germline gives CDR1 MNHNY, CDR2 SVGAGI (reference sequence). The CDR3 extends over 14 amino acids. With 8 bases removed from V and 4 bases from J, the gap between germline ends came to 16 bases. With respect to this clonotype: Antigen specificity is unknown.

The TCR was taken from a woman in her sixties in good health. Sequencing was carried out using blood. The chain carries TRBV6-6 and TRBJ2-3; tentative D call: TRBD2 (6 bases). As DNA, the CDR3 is TGTGCCAGCCGGGGAGGAGGGCCATCAGATACGCAGTATTTT. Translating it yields CASRGGGPSDTQYF.